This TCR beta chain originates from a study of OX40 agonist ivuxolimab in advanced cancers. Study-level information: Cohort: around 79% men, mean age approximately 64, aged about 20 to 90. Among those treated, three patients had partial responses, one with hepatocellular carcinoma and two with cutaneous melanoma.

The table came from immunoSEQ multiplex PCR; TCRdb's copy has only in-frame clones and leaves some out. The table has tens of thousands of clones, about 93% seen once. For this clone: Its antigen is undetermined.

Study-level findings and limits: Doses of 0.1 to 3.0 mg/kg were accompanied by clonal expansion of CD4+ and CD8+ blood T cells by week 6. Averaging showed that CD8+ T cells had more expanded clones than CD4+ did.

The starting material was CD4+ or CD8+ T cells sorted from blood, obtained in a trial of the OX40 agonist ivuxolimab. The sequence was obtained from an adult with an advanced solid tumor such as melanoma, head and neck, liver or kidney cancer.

The CDR3 protein is CASSSTYGGAGELFF. The CDR3 DNA is TGTGCCAGCAGCTCGACTTACGGGGGCGCCGGGGAGCTGTTTTTT. This chain links TRBV7-2 with TRBJ2-2; D possibly uses TRBD1 or TRBD2 (6 bases each). Germline assignment: CDR1 SGHTA and CDR2 FQGNSA. Trimming shortened V by 4 bases and J by 6 bases, and 15 bases separated the two germline ends. The CDR3 extends over 15 amino acids.